One sample yielded the 20 T cell receptor beta chains listed below, sequenced in a study of T cells in Graves' hyperthyroidism and ophthalmopathy. Regions amplified from RNA transcripts were the TCR beta CDR3 regions. First-round RT-PCR with HTBI primers amplified the TCR CDR3 region. TCRdb re-called the multiplex PCR reads through MiXCR, storing one row per CDR3 protein. The sample shows 600,000 to 750,000 distinct CDR3 sequences, roughly 17% of them seen only once. Sample: blood. The source is a man aged 50 to 60 with Graves' hyperthyroidism.

The table lists this clonotype with many counts. V usage is TRBV7-2 and J usage is TRBJ1-6; 8 nucleotides agree with TRBD1. In germline, CDR1 is SGHTA, CDR2 FQGNSA. V lost 4 bases, J lost 10 bases, and 21 bases stayed unmatched. This CDR3 has 19 amino acids. The CDR3 loop is CASSSAPAQGAHPGSPLHF. The CDR3 coding sequence is TGTGCCAGCAGCTCCGCTCCCGCGCAGGGGGCCCATCCGGGGTCACCCCTCCACTTT.

This clonotype was detected a few times. The chain has TRBV27 and TRBJ1-5, with D unclear. V dropped 6 bases and J dropped 0 bases, with 12 bases sitting between them. Germline loops: CDR1 MNHEY, CDR2 SMNVEV (reference sequence). This CDR3 is built from 15 residues. The CDR3 region has the DNA TGTGCCAGCAGGAGACGGGAGTTTAGCAATCAGCCCCAGCATTTT. It yields the protein CASRRREFSNQPQHF.

Ten or more counts support this clonotype. This chain uses TRBV28 with TRBJ1-1; TRBD1 agrees at 8 bases. J lost 1 base, V lost 4 bases, and 5 bases had no gene match. Germline CDR1 reads MDHEN; CDR2 reads SYDVKM. This CDR3 comprises 15 residues. Written as DNA, the CDR3 is TGTGCCAGCAGTTCAAACAGGGGGAGGAACACTGAAGCTTTCTTT. Encoded protein: CASSSNRGRNTEAFF.

The chain carries TRBV18 and TRBJ2-1, with D possibly matching TRBD2 (5 bases). The CDR3 totals 15 residues. Germline lookup yields CDR1 KGHSH and CDR2 LQKENI. Between the trimmed V and J ends, which lost 0 bases and 7 bases, there was a span of 13 bases. The CDR3 loop reads CASSPPGSAGNEQFF. CDR3 coding DNA: TGTGCCAGCTCACCACCGGGTAGCGCTGGGAATGAGCAGTTCTTC.

This clonotype was counted a few times. The gene calls are TRBV15 and TRBJ2-5; D gene ambiguous. This CDR3 contains 13 residues. The ends were cut back, 0 bases at V and 5 bases at J, with 7 bases in the middle. The germline V gene encodes CDR1 LNHNV and CDR2 YYDKDF (reference sequence). The CDR3 DNA reads as TGTGCCACCAGCAGAGACCCCCTTGAGACCCAGTACTTC. Translating it yields CATSRDPLETQYF.

This clonotype was counted at least ten times. The CDR3: CASSLTGGGLAGLYNEQFF. In DNA, the CDR3 is TGTGCCAGCAGCTTAACGGGGGGGGGACTAGCGGGACTATACAATGAGCAGTTCTTC. This chain joins TRBV7-3 and TRBJ2-1, with 13 bases that match TRBD2. The length of the CDR3 is 19 residues. CDR1 is SGHTA, CDR2 FQGTGA, per germline. Trimming took 0 bases from V and 4 from J; bases not matched to a gene: 9.

This clonotype showed up many times. This rearrangement joins TRBV6-5 to TRBJ1-2, with TRBD1 matching 9 bases. V was pared by 2 bases and J by 5 bases, with 3 bases of the junction left unmatched. CDR1 is MNHEY, CDR2 SVGAGI, per germline. The CDR3 length is 14 residues. CDR3 in DNA: TGTGCCAGCAGTTACCGGGGACAGGGTTATGGCTACACCTTC. It codes for CASSYRGQGYGYTF.

This clonotype was counted only a few times. The rearrangement links TRBV4-3 to TRBJ2-3; 7 positions agree with TRBD1. This CDR3 is built from 17 residues. The J segment lost 0 bases and the V segment lost 8 bases, leaving 14 bases of the junction unmatched. The V gene's germline CDR1 is LGHNA and CDR2 YSLEER. The CDR3 reads CASSQGAPGQSTDTQYF. The CDR3 DNA reads TGCGCCAGCTCCCAAGGGGCCCCGGGACAGAGCACAGATACGCAGTATTTT.

This chain joins TRBV6-1 and TRBJ2-7; 12 bases are shared with TRBD2. Germline loops: CDR1 MNHNS, CDR2 SASEGT. V gave up 11 bases and J gave up 4 bases; unmatched junction bases: 9. CDR3 length: 14 residues. The CDR3 spells CAGGGGLAGYEQYF. Written as DNA, the CDR3 is TGTGCCGGAGGAGGGGGACTAGCGGGTTACGAGCAGTACTTC.

This clonotype was detected many times. The rearrangement links TRBV12-3 or TRBV12-4 to TRBJ1-1, with D possibly being TRBD1 (6 bases). The CDR3 extends over 15 amino acids. Trimming took off 3 bases at V and 14 bases at J, with 25 bases between the two ends. CDR3 nucleotide sequence: TGTGCCAGCAGTTTGAGCGGAAACAGGGCAGGGTCGTGGTTCTTT. Protein sequence: CASSLSGNRAGSWFF.

In this sample, this clonotype turned up many times. The CDR3 DNA reads TGTGCCTGGACCGAAGCGGGGACAGGGACAACGGGGGAGCTGTTTTTT. It encodes CAWTEAGTGTTGELFF. V is TRBV30 and J is TRBJ2-2, with 9 bases fitting TRBD1. CDR1 and CDR2 from the germline V gene are GTSNPN and SVGIG (reference sequence). This CDR3 spans 16 amino acids. V dropped 4 bases and J dropped 8; count of bases not matched to a gene: 14. The full variable domain, in which reference TRBV30 and TRBJ2-2 provide the parts outside the CDR3, is SQTIHQWPATLVQPVGSPLSLECTVEGTSNPNLYWYRQAAGRGLQLLFYSVGIGQISSEVPQNLSASRPQDRQFILSSKKLLLSDSGFYLCAWTEAGTGTTGELFFGEGSRLTVL.

This clonotype was recorded at least ten times. This rearrangement joins TRBV28 to TRBJ1-1; D call uncertain. The V gene lost 5 bases and the J gene lost 9 bases, with 13 bases spanning the gap. Germline lookup yields CDR1 MDHEN and CDR2 SYDVKM. The CDR3 totals 12 residues. CDR3 amino acids: CASSHEGTQAFF. The CDR3, as DNA: TGTGCCAGCAGTCACGAGGGTACACAAGCTTTCTTT.

In its sample, this clonotype was seen many times. The genes are TRBV11-2 and TRBJ1-1; 8 nucleotides align to TRBD1. This CDR3 has 15 residues. The V segment lost 5 bases and the J segment 5 bases; nucleotides outside the gene matches: 10. Germline CDR1 SGHAT, CDR2 FQNNGV. The CDR3 protein is CASSIDRGGGTEAFF. The DNA for the CDR3 is TGTGCCAGCAGCATCGACAGGGGCGGAGGGACTGAAGCTTTCTTT.

The genes are TRBV6-1 and TRBJ2-4; a weak D match, TRBD1 (6 bases). The germline V and J ends were trimmed by 6 bases and 6 bases, with 12 bases remaining between them. The CDR3 extends over 13 amino acids. Germline values: CDR1 MNHNS, CDR2 SASEGT. The CDR3 sequence is CASSPGTINIQYF. The DNA of the CDR3 is TGTGCCAGCAGCCCCGGGACAATAAACATTCAGTACTTC.

This clonotype was detected only a few times. This rearrangement joins TRBV18 to TRBJ2-1; D is possibly TRBD1 (6 bases). The CDR3 extends over 13 amino acids. Germline V gene lookup returns CDR1 KGHSH and CDR2 LQKENI. V shed 2 bases and J shed 7 bases, with 9 bases lying between them. The CDR3 DNA is TGTGCCAGCTCACCAGGGACAAGAAATGAGCAGTTCTTC. Its protein product is CASSPGTRNEQFF.

This clonotype occurred many times. The J gene is TRBJ1-2, the V gene TRBV12-3 or TRBV12-4; D possibly corresponds to TRBD1 (5 bases). Trimming took 6 bases from V and 2 from J, leaving 16 bases between them. This CDR3 has 15 residues. This chain's CDR3 is CASSPTGTPNYGYTF. CDR3 DNA sequence: TGTGCCAGCAGCCCGACCGGGACGCCGAACTATGGCTACACCTTC.

This chain connects TRBV2 to TRBJ2-1; 8 nucleotides match TRBD2. Looked up from germline, CDR1 is SNHLY and CDR2 is FYNNEI. Trimming at V came to 6 bases and at J to 1 base, leaving 5 bases not matched to a gene. The CDR3 totals 15 residues. CDR3 protein: CASRSGRGSYNEQFF. For the CDR3, the DNA is TGTGCCAGCAGAAGCGGGAGAGGTTCCTACAATGAGCAGTTCTTC.

In the case of this clonotype: One junction end disagrees with the germline gene, perhaps due to a read error. This chain joins TRBV5-5 and TRBJ2-2, with a tentative D call TRBD1 (5 bases). The length of the CDR3 is 15 residues. The germline CDR1 and CDR2 sequences are SGHKS and YYEKEE (reference sequence). The CDR3, as DNA: TGTGTCAGCAGCTTTTGGACAACGAACACCGGGGAGCTGTTTTTT. Translated: CVSSFWTTNTGELFF.

The genes are TRBV6-1 and TRBJ2-1, with TRBD2 identical over 10 bases. CDR1 MNHNS and CDR2 SASEGT come from the germline V gene. The V segment lost 6 bases and the J segment 10 bases; nucleotides outside the gene matches: 18. The CDR3 is 17 residues long. The CDR3 nucleotides read TGTGCCAGCAGGATAAGCAGGGCTAGCGGGAGTAGGTGGGAGCAGTTCTTC. The encoded protein is CASRISRASGSRWEQFF.

This clonotype was seen more than once but under ten times. The chain couples TRBV4-3 to TRBJ1-2; TRBD1 matches 8 bases. CDR1 and CDR2 from the germline V gene are LGHNA and YSLEER. The J segment lost 8 bases and the V segment lost 3 bases, leaving 5 bases of the junction unmatched. CDR3 size: 13 residues. The CDR3 DNA sequence: TGCGCCAGCAGCCAGAGGACAGGGACGGGCTACACCTTC. Translated: CASSQRTGTGYTF.